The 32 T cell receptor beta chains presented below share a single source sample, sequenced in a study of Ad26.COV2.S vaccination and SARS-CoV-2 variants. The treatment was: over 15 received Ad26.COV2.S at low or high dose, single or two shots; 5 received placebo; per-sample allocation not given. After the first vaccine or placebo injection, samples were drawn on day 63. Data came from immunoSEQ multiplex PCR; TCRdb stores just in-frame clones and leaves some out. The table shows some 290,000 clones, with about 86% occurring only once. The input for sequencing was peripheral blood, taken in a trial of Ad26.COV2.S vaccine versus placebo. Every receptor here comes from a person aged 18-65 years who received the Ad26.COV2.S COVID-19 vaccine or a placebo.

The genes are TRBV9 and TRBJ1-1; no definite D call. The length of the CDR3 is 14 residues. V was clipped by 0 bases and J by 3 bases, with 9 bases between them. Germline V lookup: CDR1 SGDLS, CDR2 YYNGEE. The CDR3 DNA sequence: TGTGCCAGCAGCGTAGTTGATGGTTACACTGAAGCTTTCTTT. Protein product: CASSVVDGYTEAFF.

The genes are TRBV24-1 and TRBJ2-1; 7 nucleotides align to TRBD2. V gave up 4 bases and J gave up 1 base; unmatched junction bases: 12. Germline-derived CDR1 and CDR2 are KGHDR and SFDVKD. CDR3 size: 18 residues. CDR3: CATSDSPSSGVSYNEQFF. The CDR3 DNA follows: TGTGCCACCAGTGACTCTCCGAGCAGCGGGGTGTCCTACAATGAGCAGTTCTTC.

In DNA form, the CDR3 reads TGTGCCAGCAGCTTGACGACAGTACCAAACTATGGCTACACCTTC. It codes for CASSLTTVPNYGYTF. The genes are TRBV7-9 and TRBJ1-2; weak D call: TRBD1 (5 bases). Per the germline V gene, CDR1 is SEHNR and CDR2 is FQNEAQ (reference sequence). With 3 bases removed from V and 2 bases from J, the gap between germline ends came to 13 bases. The CDR3 runs 15 residues. Variable domain in full (rest from reference TRBV7-9 and TRBJ1-2): DTGVSQNPRHKITKRGQNVTFRCDPISEHNRLYWYRQTLGQGPEFLTYFQNEAQLEKSRLLSDRFSAERPKGSFSTLEIQRTEQGDSAMYLCASSLTTVPNYGYTFGSGTRLTVV.

The CDR3 spells CASSYRLSSSYNEQFF. The DNA for the CDR3 is TGTGCCAGCAGTTACAGACTATCCAGCTCCTACAATGAGCAGTTCTTC. The rearrangement uses TRBV6-5 and TRBJ2-1, with D perhaps TRBD2 (5 bases). V was cut by 2 bases and J by 0 bases, with 11 bases left in between. The length of the CDR3 is 16 residues. Germline values: CDR1 MNHEY, CDR2 SVGAGI.

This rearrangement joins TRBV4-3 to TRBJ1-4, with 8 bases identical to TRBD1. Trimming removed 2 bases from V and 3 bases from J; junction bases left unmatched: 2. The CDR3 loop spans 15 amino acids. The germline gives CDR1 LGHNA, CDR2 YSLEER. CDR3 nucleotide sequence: TGCGCCAGCAGCCAATCGGACAGGGCTAATGAAAAACTGTTTTTT. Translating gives CASSQSDRANEKLFF.

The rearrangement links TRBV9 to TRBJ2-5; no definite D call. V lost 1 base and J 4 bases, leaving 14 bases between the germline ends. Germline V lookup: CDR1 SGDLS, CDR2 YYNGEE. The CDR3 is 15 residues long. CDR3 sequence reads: CASSVNTGPGETQYF. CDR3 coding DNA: TGTGCCAGCAGCGTAAACACCGGGCCTGGAGAGACCCAGTACTTC.

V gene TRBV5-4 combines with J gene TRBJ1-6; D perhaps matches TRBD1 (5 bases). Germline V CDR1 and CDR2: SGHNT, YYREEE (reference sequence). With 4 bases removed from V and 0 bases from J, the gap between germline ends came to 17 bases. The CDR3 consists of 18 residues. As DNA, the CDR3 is TGTGCCAGCAGCACTGGACAAGGGATTAGCTCCTATAATTCACCCCTCCACTTT. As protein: CASSTGQGISSYNSPLHF. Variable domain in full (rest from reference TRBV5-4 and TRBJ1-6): ETGVTQSPTHLIKTRGQQVTLRCSSQSGHNTVSWYQQALGQGPQFIFQYYREEENGRGNFPPRFSGLQFPNYSSELNVNALELDDSALYLCASSTGQGISSYNSPLHFGNGTRLTVT.

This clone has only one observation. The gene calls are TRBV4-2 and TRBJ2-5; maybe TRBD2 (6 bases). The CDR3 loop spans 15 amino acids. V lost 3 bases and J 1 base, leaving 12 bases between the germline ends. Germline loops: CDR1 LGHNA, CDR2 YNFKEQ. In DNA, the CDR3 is TGTGCCAGCAGCCACCTCCGGGACTCCCAAGAGACCCAGTACTTC. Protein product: CASSHLRDSQETQYF.

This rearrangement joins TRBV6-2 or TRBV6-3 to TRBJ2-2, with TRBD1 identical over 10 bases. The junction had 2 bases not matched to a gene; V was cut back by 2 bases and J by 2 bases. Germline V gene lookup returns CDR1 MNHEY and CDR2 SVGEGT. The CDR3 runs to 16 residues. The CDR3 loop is CASSYRTGGNTGELFF. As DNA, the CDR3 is TGTGCCAGCAGTTACCGGACAGGGGGAAACACCGGGGAGCTGTTTTTT.

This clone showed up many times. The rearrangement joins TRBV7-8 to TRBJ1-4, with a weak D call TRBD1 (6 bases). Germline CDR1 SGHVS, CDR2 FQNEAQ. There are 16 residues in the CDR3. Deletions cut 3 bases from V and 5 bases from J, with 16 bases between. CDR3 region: CASSFLRGEKNEKLFF. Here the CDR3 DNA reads TGTGCCAGCAGCTTCCTTAGGGGGGAGAAGAATGAAAAACTGTTTTTT.

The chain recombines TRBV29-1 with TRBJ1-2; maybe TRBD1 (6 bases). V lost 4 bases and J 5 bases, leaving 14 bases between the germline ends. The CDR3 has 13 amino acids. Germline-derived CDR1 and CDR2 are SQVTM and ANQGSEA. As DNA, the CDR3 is TGCAGCGTTGTTCGCGCAGGGGAGTATGGCTACACCTTC. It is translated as CSVVRAGEYGYTF.

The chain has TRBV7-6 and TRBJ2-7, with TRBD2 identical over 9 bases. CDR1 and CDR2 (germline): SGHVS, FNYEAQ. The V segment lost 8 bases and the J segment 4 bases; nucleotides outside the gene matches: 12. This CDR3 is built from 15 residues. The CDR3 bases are TGTGCCAGCTCGGGTTCGCGGGGGGGCAGGTACGAGCAGTACTTC. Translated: CASSGSRGGRYEQYF.

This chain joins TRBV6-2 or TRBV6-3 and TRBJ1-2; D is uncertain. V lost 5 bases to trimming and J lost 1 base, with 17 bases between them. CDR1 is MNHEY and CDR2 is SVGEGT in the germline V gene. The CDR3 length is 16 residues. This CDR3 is CASSRLDGGINYGYTF. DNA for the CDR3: TGTGCCAGCAGTCGGCTCGACGGAGGGATTAACTATGGCTACACCTTC.

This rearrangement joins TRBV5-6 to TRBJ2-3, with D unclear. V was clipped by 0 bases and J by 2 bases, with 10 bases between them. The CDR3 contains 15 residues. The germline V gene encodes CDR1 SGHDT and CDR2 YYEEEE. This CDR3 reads CASSLGLVLTDTQYF. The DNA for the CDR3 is TGTGCCAGCAGCTTGGGGCTTGTCCTCACAGATACGCAGTATTTT.

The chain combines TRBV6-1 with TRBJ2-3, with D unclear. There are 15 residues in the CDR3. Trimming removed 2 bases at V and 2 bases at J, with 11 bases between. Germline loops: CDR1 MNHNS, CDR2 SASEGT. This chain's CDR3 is CASSEPRASTDTQYF. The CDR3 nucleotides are TGTGCCAGCAGTGAACCCCGGGCCTCCACAGATACGCAGTATTTT.

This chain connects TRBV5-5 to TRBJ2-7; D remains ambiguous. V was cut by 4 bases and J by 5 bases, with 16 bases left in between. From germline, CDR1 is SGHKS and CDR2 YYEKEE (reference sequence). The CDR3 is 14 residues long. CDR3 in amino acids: CASSASSKKDEQYF. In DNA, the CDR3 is TGTGCCAGCAGCGCTTCAAGTAAGAAAGACGAGCAGTACTTC.

CDR3 sequence (DNA): TGTGCCAGCAGTAAACAGGGGGACTATGGCTACACCTTC. Encoded protein: CASSKQGDYGYTF. This sequence joins TRBV12-3 or TRBV12-4 and TRBJ1-2; TRBD1 matches at 8 bases. Trimming removed 5 bases from V and 3 bases from J; junction bases left unmatched: 2. The CDR3 is 13 residues long.

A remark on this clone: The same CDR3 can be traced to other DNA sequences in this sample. The CDR3 DNA is TGTGCCAGCAGTGTGCTTCACGAGCAGTACTTC. It translates to CASSVLHEQYF. This chain links TRBV2 with TRBJ2-7; D unclear. V shed 4 bases and J shed 5 bases, with 6 bases lying between them. CDR3 length: 11 residues. Germline-derived CDR1 and CDR2 are SNHLY and FYNNEI.

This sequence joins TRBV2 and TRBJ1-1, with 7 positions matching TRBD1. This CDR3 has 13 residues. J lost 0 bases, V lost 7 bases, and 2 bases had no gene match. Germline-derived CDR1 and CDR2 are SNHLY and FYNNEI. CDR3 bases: TGTGCCAGCATGGGACAGTTGAACACTGAAGCTTTCTTT. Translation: CASMGQLNTEAFF.

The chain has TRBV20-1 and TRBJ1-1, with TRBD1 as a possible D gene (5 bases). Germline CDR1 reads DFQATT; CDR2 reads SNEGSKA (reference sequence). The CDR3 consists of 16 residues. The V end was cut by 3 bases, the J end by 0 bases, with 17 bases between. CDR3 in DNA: TGCAGTGCTAGTGGGCACAGGAAAACCATGAACACTGAAGCTTTCTTT. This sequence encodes CSASGHRKTMNTEAFF.

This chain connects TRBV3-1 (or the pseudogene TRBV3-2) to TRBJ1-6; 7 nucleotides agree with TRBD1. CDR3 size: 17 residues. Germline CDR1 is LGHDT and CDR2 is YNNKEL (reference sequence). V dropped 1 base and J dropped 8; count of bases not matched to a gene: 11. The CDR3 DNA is TGTGCCAGCAGCCAAGGCCAGGGGGGATCTTGGGATTCACCCCTCCACTTT. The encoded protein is CASSQGQGGSWDSPLHF.

CDR3 coding DNA: TGTGCCAGCAGTTCCAGGAGAGTGACGGAGCAGTACTTC. Translated: CASSSRRVTEQYF. The V call is TRBV12-3 or TRBV12-4, the J call TRBJ2-7; no clear D gene. Trimming removed 4 bases at V and 7 bases at J, with 14 bases between. CDR3 size: 13 residues.

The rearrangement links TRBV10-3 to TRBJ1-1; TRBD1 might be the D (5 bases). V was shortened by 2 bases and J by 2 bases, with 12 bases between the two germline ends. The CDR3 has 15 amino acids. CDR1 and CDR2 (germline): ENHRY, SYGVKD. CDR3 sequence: CAISEDQTDNTEAFF. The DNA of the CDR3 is TGTGCCATCAGTGAGGACCAGACAGATAACACTGAAGCTTTCTTT.

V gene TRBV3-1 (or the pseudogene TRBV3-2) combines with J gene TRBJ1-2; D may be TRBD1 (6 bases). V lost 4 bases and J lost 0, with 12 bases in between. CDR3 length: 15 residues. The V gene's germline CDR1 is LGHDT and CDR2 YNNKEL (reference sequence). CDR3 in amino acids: CASSRGQKPNYGYTF. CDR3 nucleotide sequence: TGTGCCAGCAGCCGAGGACAGAAACCTAACTATGGCTACACCTTC.

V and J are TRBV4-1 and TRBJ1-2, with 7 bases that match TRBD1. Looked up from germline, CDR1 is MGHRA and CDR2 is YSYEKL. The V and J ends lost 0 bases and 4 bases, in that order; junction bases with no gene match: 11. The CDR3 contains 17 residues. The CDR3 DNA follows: TGCGCCAGCAGCCAAGATCTCCCAGGGGGGTCCTCCTATGGCTACACCTTC. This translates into CASSQDLPGGSSYGYTF.

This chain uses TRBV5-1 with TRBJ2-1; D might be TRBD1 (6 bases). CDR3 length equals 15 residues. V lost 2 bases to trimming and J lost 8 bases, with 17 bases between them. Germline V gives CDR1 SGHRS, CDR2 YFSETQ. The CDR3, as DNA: TGCGCCAGCAGCTTAGGGGCAGGGGTGGAGGATGAGCAGTTCTTC. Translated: CASSLGAGVEDEQFF.

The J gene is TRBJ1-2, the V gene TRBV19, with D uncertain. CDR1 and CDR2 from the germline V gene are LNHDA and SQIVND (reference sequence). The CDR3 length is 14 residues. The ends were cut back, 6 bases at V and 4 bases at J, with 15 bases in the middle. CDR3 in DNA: TGTGCCAGTAGAATGGGAGGAAACGCCTATGGCTACACCTTC. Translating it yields CASRMGGNAYGYTF.

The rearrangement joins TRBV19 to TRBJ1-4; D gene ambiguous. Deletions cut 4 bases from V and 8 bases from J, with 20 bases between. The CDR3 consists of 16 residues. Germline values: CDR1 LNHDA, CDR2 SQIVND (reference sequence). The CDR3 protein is CASSTFDTAGWEKLFF. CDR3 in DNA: TGTGCCAGTAGTACCTTCGACACGGCGGGGTGGGAAAAACTGTTTTTT.

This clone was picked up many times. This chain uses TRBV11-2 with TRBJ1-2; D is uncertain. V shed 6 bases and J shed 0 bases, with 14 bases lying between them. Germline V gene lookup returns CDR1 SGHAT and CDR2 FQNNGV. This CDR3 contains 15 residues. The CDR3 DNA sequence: TGTGCCAGCAGTGCAGTTAGAAGGTCTAACTATGGCTACACCTTC. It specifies CASSAVRRSNYGYTF.

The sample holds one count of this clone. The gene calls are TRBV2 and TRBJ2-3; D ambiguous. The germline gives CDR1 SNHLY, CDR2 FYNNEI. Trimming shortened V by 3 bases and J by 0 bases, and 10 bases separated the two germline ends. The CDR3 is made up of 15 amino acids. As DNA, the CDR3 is TGTGCCAGCAGTGATATCGGTGCTAGCACAGATACGCAGTATTTT. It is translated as CASSDIGASTDTQYF.

The CDR3: CSASSMEASSYNSPLHF. CDR3 nucleotide sequence: TGCAGTGCTAGTTCCATGGAAGCCAGCTCCTATAATTCACCCCTCCACTTT. This rearrangement joins TRBV20-1 to TRBJ1-6; D is ambiguous. V was trimmed by 3 bases and J by 0 bases, leaving 15 bases between them. In germline, CDR1 is DFQATT, CDR2 SNEGSKA (reference sequence). The CDR3 length is 17 residues.

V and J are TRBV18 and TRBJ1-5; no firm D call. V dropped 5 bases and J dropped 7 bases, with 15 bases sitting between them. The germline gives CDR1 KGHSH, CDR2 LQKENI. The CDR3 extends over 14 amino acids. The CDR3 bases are TGTGCCAGCTCATCCGGGAGAATATACCAGCCCCAGCATTTT. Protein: CASSSGRIYQPQHF.